These 8 T cell receptor beta chains originate from one sample sequenced in a study of T cells in Graves' hyperthyroidism and ophthalmopathy. Researchers took RNA transcripts and amplified the TCR beta CDR3 regions from them. When the TCR CDR3 underwent first-round RT-PCR, the HTBI primer set was used. MiXCR, applied by TCRdb to the multiplex PCR reads, yields one record per CDR3 protein. The sample has under 800,000 distinct CDR3 sequences, around 15% seen once. The sequencing sample was made of blood. These receptor sequences come from a woman aged 18-29 years with Graves' hyperthyroidism.

The J gene is TRBJ1-6, the V gene TRBV7-9; D is uncertain. This CDR3 spans 14 amino acids. V lost 4 bases, J lost 10 bases, and 14 bases lay in between. Per germline, CDR1 SEHNR and CDR2 FQNEAQ (reference sequence). The chain's CDR3 is CASSSVLGESPLHF. The CDR3, as DNA: TGTGCCAGCAGCTCTGTATTGGGAGAATCACCCCTCCACTTT.

This clonotype has a handful of counts. The chain links TRBV30 to TRBJ1-5; TRBD1 matches 7 bases. Trimming removed 2 bases from V and 1 base from J; junction bases left unmatched: 5. The CDR3 has 15 residues. Germline CDR1 GTSNPN, CDR2 SVGIG (reference sequence). This CDR3 is CAWSFPRGSNQPQHF. CDR3 nucleotides: TGTGCCTGGAGTTTCCCCAGGGGGAGCAATCAGCCCCAGCATTTT. The full variable domain, with the rest looked up from reference TRBV30 and TRBJ1-5, is SQTIHQWPATLVQPVGSPLSLECTVEGTSNPNLYWYRQAAGRGLQLLFYSVGIGQISSEVPQNLSASRPQDRQFILSSKKLLLSDSGFYLCAWSFPRGSNQPQHFGDGTRLSIL.

This clonotype was seen ten or more times. This chain joins TRBV2 and TRBJ1-5; D not certain. The V gene's germline CDR1 is SNHLY and CDR2 FYNNEI. V gave up 4 bases and J gave up 2 bases, with 12 bases separating them. CDR3 length: 15 amino acids. As DNA, the CDR3 is TGTGCCAGCAGTGTACGAGGGATGGGCAATCAGCCCCAGCATTTT. It encodes CASSVRGMGNQPQHF. Full variable domain (missing parts from reference TRBV2 and TRBJ1-5): EPEVTQTPSHQVTQMGQEVILRCVPISNHLYFYWYRQILGQKVEFLVSFYNNEISEKSEIFDDQFSVERPDGSNFTLKIRSTKLEDSAMYFCASSVRGMGNQPQHFGDGTRLSIL.

This clonotype turned up a few times. This chain connects TRBV7-9 to TRBJ2-5; weak D call: TRBD1 (6 bases). Germline loops: CDR1 SEHNR, CDR2 FQNEAQ (reference sequence). V was pared by 5 bases and J by 3 bases, with 13 bases between. There are 14 residues in the CDR3. The CDR3 DNA reads TGTGCCAGCAGCCCTCAACAGGGTGAAGAGACCCAGTACTTC. Translated, it gives CASSPQQGEETQYF.

This chain connects TRBV9 to TRBJ1-2; weak D call: TRBD1 (6 bases). The CDR3 runs 13 residues. Trimming cost V 3 bases and J 4 bases, with 10 bases left between them. Per germline, CDR1 SGDLS and CDR2 YYNGEE. The CDR3 loop is CASSETGTYGYTF. DNA of the CDR3: TGTGCCAGCAGCGAAACAGGGACCTATGGCTACACCTTC.

V and J are TRBV20-1 and TRBJ2-7; 7 nucleotides align to TRBD1. The germline V gene encodes CDR1 DFQATT and CDR2 SNEGSKA (reference sequence). CDR3 size: 13 residues. V gave up 5 bases and J gave up 7 bases; unmatched junction bases: 11. CDR3 bases: TGCAGTGCTTTAGACAGGGTTATAAGGGAGCAGTACTTC. Its protein product is CSALDRVIREQYF.

This clonotype was recorded many times. The chain couples TRBV6-1 to TRBJ2-2, with D perhaps TRBD2 (6 bases). The CDR3 has 15 amino acids. V shed 6 bases and J shed 5 bases, with 16 bases lying between them. CDR1 is MNHNS, CDR2 SASEGT, per germline. The CDR3 DNA reads as TGTGCCAGCAGGCCTTGGGATGGGAGGACCGGGGAGCTGTTTTTT. Residues: CASRPWDGRTGELFF.

This clonotype has a count of ten or more. V gene TRBV30 combines with J gene TRBJ2-1; a weak D match, TRBD2 (7 bases). Germline CDR1 and CDR2: GTSNPN and SVGIG (reference sequence). V shed 0 bases and J shed 1 base, with 10 bases lying between them. The CDR3 loop spans 15 amino acids. The CDR3 loop reads CAWSVGGGSYNEQFF. The CDR3 bases are TGTGCCTGGAGTGTAGGGGGAGGGTCCTACAATGAGCAGTTCTTC.